This T cell receptor beta chain is from a study of naive and memory T cell subsets. In germline, CDR1 is SNHLY, CDR2 FYNNEI. The CDR3 totals 19 residues. The junction had 11 bases not matched to a gene; V was cut back by 5 bases and J by 0 bases. Both TRBC1 and TRBC2 were covered by a beta constant-region primer of two equimolar oligonucleotides. Four rounds of PCR amplified the ligated cDNA using nested alpha and beta constant-region primers plus SP2. TCRdb re-called the UMI-ligation and nested PCR reads through MiXCR, storing one row per CDR3 protein. Counted here are over 65,000 distinct CDR3 sequences, 9% occurring once; the ten biggest clones make up about 1.2%.

The sequence came from a human donor in good health. The rearrangement uses TRBV2 and TRBJ2-6, with 9 nucleotides matching TRBD1. The sample consisted of naive CD8+ T cells from blood. The CDR3 DNA is TGTGCCAGCAGTCCATCAGAGTGGGACAGGGCCTCTGGGGCCAACGTCCTGACTTTC. Residues: CASSPSEWDRASGANVLTF.